The 5 T cell receptor beta chains below were found in one sample sequenced in a study of human T cells and chemical hapten exposure. TCRdb redid the calling of the RACE reads with MiXCR, one entry per CDR3 protein. In the table there are around 99,000 distinct CDR3 sequences, roughly a tenth of which are singletons. The time point was: patch test 2, 6 weeks after DPC sensitization. Treatment: therapeutic diphenylcyclopropenone sensitization with weekly scalp DPC. The sequenced sample was whole blood, obtained in connection with sensitization to the hapten diphenylcyclopropenone (DPC). These receptors were taken from a woman in her thirties or forties with alopecia areata. Some clones in this sample may be carry-over from other donors' samples.

This clonotype occurred many times. Here the CDR3 reads CASSLWANNEQFF. The CDR3 nucleotides read TGTGCCAGCAGTTTATGGGCTAACAATGAGCAGTTCTTC. V and J are TRBV12-3 or TRBV12-4 and TRBJ2-1, with unresolved D. CDR3 length: 13 amino acids. Between the trimmed V and J ends, which lost 2 bases and 5 bases, there was a span of 7 bases.

The CDR3 region is CASRAEEENYGYTF. The CDR3 region has the DNA TGTGCCAGCAGAGCTGAAGAGGAGAACTATGGCTACACCTTC. The chain recombines TRBV5-4 with TRBJ1-2; D not certain. V dropped 5 bases and J dropped 2 bases, with 13 bases sitting between them. Germline assignment: CDR1 SGHNT and CDR2 YYREEE (reference sequence). The CDR3 totals 14 residues.

A remark on this clonotype: This may come from a read error, since a much larger clone is one base off. The J gene is TRBJ2-7, the V gene TRBV29-1; a weak D match, TRBD1 (5 bases). The CDR3 has 13 amino acids. From germline, CDR1 is SQVTM and CDR2 ANQGSEA. The CDR3 DNA follows: TGCAGCGTTGAAGAGGGGCGTACCTACGAGCAGCACTTC. Translated: CSVEEGRTYEQHF.

This clonotype was counted ten times or more. This chain connects TRBV7-2 to TRBJ1-1, with D maybe TRBD1 (6 bases). Germline V gene sequence: CDR1 SGHTA, CDR2 FQGNSA. V lost 6 bases and J 0 bases, leaving 8 bases between the germline ends. The CDR3 covers 13 residues. CDR3 protein: CASSRGMNTEAFF. CDR3 sequence (DNA): TGTGCCAGCAGTAGGGGGATGAACACTGAAGCTTTCTTT.

The J gene is TRBJ1-2, the V gene TRBV5-5; weak D call: TRBD1 (5 bases). Germline V gene sequence: CDR1 SGHKS, CDR2 YYEKEE (reference sequence). The V gene lost 1 base and the J gene lost 1 base, with 8 bases spanning the gap. CDR3 length: 14 amino acids. CDR3 protein: CASSLWGINYGYTF. The CDR3 bases are TGTGCCAGCAGCTTGTGGGGGATTAACTATGGCTACACCTTC.